The 9 T cell receptor beta chains below come from one sample, sequenced in a study of T cell responses to AZD1222 COVID-19 vaccine. Clones were sequenced by immunoSEQ multiplex PCR, and TCRdb holds only the in-frame ones, with some missing. The sample has about 110,000 clones, around 81% seen once. Source: peripheral blood, taken on day 0 of AZD1222 vaccination. The receptors derive from an adult in good health.

The rearrangement uses TRBV5-1 and TRBJ2-3; D is possibly TRBD2 (5 bases). Germline values: CDR1 SGHRS, CDR2 YFSETQ. The CDR3 totals 15 residues. The V and J ends lost 5 bases and 5 bases respectively, with 18 bases between them. CDR3 loop: CASRLQAVIGDTQYF. The DNA for the CDR3 is TGCGCCAGCAGACTACAAGCGGTCATTGGAGATACGCAGTATTTT.

The gene calls are TRBV19 and TRBJ2-5, with 11 bases aligning to TRBD1. CDR3 length: 15 amino acids. Germline CDR1 reads LNHDA; CDR2 reads SQIVND (reference sequence). The V gene end was trimmed by 9 bases and the J gene end by 5 bases; junction bases not matched to a gene: 11. The CDR3 spells CASSLGQGAWETQYF. The CDR3 DNA reads as TGTGCCAGCTCCCTCGGACAGGGGGCATGGGAGACCCAGTACTTC.

V gene TRBV6-5 combines with J gene TRBJ2-1, with 8 nucleotides matching TRBD1. The V gene end was trimmed by 5 bases and the J gene end by 2 bases; junction bases not matched to a gene: 5. This CDR3 comprises 15 residues. Germline V gene lookup returns CDR1 MNHEY and CDR2 SVGAGI. The CDR3 coding sequence is TGTGCCAGCAGTACCACAGGGGGTGCCTACAATGAGCAGTTCTTC. Translation: CASSTTGGAYNEQFF.

The rearrangement links TRBV5-8 to TRBJ2-5; 7 nucleotides line up with TRBD2. Trimming cost V 1 base and J 1 base; bases outside gene matches: 10. Germline assignment: CDR1 SGHTS and CDR2 YDEGEE. The CDR3 length is 17 residues. CDR3 nucleotide sequence: TGTGCCAGCAGCTTGCGGCGGGCTAGCGGTACCCAAGAGACCCAGTACTTC. Amino acids: CASSLRRASGTQETQYF. Variable domain in full (rest from reference TRBV5-8 and TRBJ2-5): EAGVTQSPTHLIKTRGQQATLRCSPISGHTSVYWYQQALGLGLQFLLWYDEGEERNRGNFPPRFSGRQFPNYSSELNVNALELEDSALYLCASSLRRASGTQETQYFGPGTRLLVL.

The chain employs TRBV28 and TRBJ2-7; 11 bases line up with TRBD2. The CDR3 contains 16 residues. CDR1 is MDHEN and CDR2 is SYDVKM in the germline V gene. V was clipped by 8 bases and J by 5 bases; unmatched bases: 14. The CDR3 DNA reads TGTGCCAGCGGTGGTTATACTAGCGGGAGACAGAACGAGCAGTACTTC. This translates into CASGGYTSGRQNEQYF.

CDR3: CSASMSSGRTDTQYF. CDR3 nucleotide sequence: TGCAGTGCTAGTATGTCTAGCGGACGCACAGATACGCAGTATTTT. The V gene is TRBV20-1, the J gene TRBJ2-3; 7 bases fit TRBD2. Germline loops: CDR1 DFQATT, CDR2 SNEGSKA (reference sequence). This CDR3 region has 15 residues. With V trimmed by 3 bases and J by 1 base, 7 bases remained unmatched.

CDR3 sequence reads: CASSGGQAAYEQYF. The CDR3 bases are TGTGCCAGCAGCGGGGGACAGGCTGCCTACGAGCAGTACTTC. The chain joins TRBV2 to TRBJ2-7, with TRBD1 matching 8 bases. V was pared by 6 bases and J by 2 bases, with 6 bases of the junction left unmatched. The CDR3 contains 14 residues. Germline CDR1 reads SNHLY; CDR2 reads FYNNEI.

The V gene is TRBV5-1, the J gene TRBJ2-7; 9 bases align to TRBD2. The CDR3 length is 14 residues. With V trimmed by 4 bases and J by 7 bases, 9 bases remained unmatched. Germline V lookup: CDR1 SGHRS, CDR2 YFSETQ. The CDR3 reads CASSGAGGQREQYF. As DNA, the CDR3 is TGCGCCAGCAGCGGAGCGGGGGGCCAAAGAGAGCAGTACTTC.

The genes are TRBV25-1 and TRBJ2-7; D tentatively reads TRBD1 or TRBD2 (5 bases each). This CDR3 is 14 amino acids long. With 5 bases removed from V and 3 bases from J, the gap between germline ends came to 14 bases. Germline V gene sequence: CDR1 MGHDK, CDR2 SYGVNS. The CDR3 coding sequence is TGTGCCAGCAGTCCACCCGGGACGAACTACGAGCAGTACTTC. Translation: CASSPPGTNYEQYF.